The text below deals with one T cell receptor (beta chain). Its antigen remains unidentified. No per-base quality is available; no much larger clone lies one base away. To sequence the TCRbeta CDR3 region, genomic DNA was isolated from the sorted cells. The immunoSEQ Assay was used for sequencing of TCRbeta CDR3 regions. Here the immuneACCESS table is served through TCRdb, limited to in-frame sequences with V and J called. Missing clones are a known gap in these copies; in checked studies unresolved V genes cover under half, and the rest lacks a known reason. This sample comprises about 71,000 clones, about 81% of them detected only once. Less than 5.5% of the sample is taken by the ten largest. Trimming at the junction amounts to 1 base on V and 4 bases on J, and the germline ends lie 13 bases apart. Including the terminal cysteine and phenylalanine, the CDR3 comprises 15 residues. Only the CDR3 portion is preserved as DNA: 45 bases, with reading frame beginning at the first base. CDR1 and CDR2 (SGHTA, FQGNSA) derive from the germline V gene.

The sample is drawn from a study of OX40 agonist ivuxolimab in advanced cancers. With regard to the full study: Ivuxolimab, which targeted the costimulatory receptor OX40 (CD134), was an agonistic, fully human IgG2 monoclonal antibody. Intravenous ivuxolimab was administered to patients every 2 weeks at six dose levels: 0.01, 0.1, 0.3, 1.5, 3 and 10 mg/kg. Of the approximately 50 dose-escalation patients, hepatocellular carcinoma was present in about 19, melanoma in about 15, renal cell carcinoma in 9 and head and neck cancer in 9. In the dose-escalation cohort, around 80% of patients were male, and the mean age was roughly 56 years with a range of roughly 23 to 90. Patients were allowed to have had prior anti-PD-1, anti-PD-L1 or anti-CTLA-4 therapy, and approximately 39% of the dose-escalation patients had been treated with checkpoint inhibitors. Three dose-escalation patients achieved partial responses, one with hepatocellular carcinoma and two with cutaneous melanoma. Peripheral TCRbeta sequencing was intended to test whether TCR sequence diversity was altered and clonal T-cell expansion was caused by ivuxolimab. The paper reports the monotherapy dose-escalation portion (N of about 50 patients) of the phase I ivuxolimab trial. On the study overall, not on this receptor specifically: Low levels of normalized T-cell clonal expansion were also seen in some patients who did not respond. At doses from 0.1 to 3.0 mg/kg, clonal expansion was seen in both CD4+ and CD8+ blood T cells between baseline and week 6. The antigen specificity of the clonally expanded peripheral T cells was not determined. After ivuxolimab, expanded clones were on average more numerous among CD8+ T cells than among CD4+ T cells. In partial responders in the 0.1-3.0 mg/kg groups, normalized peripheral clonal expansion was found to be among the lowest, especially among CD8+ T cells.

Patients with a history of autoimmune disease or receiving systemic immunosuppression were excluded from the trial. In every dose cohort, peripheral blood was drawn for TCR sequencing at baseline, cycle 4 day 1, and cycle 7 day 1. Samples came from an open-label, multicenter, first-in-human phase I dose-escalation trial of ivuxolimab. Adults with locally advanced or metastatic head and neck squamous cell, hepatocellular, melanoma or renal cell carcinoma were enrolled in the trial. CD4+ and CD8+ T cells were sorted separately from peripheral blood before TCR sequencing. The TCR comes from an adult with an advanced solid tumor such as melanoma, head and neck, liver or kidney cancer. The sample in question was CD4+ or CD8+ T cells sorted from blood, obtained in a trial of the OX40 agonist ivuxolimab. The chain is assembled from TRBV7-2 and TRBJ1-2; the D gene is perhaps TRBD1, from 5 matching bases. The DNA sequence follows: TGTGCCAGCAGCTTAGGCGGGGGGGTTGGCTATGGCTACACCTTC. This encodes CASSLGGGVGYGYTF.